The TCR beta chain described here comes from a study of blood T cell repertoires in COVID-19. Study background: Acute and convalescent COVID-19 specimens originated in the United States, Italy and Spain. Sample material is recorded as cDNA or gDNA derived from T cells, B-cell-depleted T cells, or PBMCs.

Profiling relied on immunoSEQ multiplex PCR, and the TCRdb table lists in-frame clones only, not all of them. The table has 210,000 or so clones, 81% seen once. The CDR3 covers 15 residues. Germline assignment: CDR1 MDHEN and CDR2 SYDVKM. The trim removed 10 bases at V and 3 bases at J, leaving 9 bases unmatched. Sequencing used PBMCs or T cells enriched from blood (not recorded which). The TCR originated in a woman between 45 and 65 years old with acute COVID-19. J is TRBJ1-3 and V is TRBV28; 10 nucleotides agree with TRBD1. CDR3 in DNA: TGTGCCACGTTTCCCGGGACAGGGGTTGGAAACACCATATATTTT. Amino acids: CATFPGTGVGNTIYF. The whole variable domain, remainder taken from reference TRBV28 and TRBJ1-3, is DVKVTQSSRYLVKRTGEKVFLECVQDMDHENMFWYRQDPGLGLRLIYFSYDVKMKEKGDIPEGYSVSREKKERFSLILESASTNQTSMYLCATFPGTGVGNTIYFGEGSWLTVV.